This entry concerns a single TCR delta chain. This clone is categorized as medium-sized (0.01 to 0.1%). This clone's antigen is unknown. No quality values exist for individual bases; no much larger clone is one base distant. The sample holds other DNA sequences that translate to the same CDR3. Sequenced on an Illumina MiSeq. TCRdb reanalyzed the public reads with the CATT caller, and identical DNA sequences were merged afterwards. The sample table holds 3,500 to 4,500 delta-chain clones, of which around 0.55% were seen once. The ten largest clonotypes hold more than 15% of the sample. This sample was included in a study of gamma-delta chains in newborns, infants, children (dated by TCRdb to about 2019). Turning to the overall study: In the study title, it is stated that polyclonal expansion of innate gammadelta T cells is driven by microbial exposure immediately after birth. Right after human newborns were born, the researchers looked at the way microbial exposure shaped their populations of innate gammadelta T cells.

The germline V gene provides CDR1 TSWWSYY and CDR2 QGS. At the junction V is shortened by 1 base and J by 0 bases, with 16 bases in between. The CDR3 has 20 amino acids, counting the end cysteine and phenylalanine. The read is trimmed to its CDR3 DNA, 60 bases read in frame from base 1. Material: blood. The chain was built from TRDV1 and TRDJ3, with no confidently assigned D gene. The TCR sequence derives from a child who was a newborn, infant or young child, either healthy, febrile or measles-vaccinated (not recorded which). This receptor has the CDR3 CALGEPPPIRLSWDTRQMFF. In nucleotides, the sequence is TGTGCTCTTGGGGAACCTCCCCCCATCCGCCTCTCCTGGGACACCCGACAGATGTTTTTC.